This T cell receptor (beta chain) emerged from a study of beta chain features in type 1 diabetes. Trimming stripped 3 bases from V and 5 bases from J, with 19 bases between. The CDR3 covers 16 residues. Germline lookup yields CDR1 KGHSH and CDR2 LQKENI. This clone was seen only a few times. What it recognizes is unknown. TCRB transcripts that were expressed got sequenced, as all of the isolated RNA had been reverse transcribed. The repertoire was sequenced with immunoSEQ multiplex PCR; TCRdb's copy has only in-frame clones and lacks some. The sample consists of fewer than 200,000 clones, approximately 13% of them appearing once. The study's findings and limits: The study found fewer insertions and more deletions at VDJ junctions in type 1 diabetes patients. cDNA sequencing could over-represent cells with high TCR expression. Shorter TCRB CDR3s, moderately but significantly so, marked every one of the four CD4+ subsets in Type 1 diabetes patients.

Sequencing was carried out using central memory CD4+ T cells from blood. V gene TRBV18 combines with J gene TRBJ1-1, with TRBD1 as a possible D gene (6 bases). This receptor was obtained from a woman aged 18-29 years in good health. In DNA, the CDR3 is TGTGCCAGCTCACCTTTCGGTTTAGGGGGAAGAACTGAAGCTTTCTTT. It is translated as CASSPFGLGGRTEAFF.